This T cell receptor beta chain was captured in a study of CD8+ T cells in alopecia areata. General study points: Among patients, TCR sharing was less clear than in mice, a difference possibly due in part to HLA diversity in the patient population. Researchers report lesional scalp, most notably alopecia totalis/universalis, outstripped normal scalp in clonality.

Turning to this clone: Antigen: not known.

Sorting of CD4+ cells into CD25+CD127- cells was performed for a handful of patients. Researchers took lesional scalp punch biopsies and peripheral blood from people who were alopecia areata patients. Starting from PBMCs, sorting isolated CD4+ and CD8+ T cells. Extracted RNA was reverse transcribed, and the resulting cDNA served as sequencing template. Clones were sequenced by immunoSEQ multiplex PCR, and TCRdb holds only the in-frame ones, with some missing. The sample includes tens of thousands of clones, 60% to 65% seen only once; the top ten take 4.5%. The specimen sequenced was CD4+ Tregs sorted from blood. This TCR derives from a human donor with alopecia areata.

The CDR3 coding sequence is TGTGCCCGCCGGACTGGTTCTGGGGCCAACGTCCTGACTTTC. Protein: CARRTGSGANVLTF. The V and J genes are TRBV2 and TRBJ2-6; D might be TRBD2 (5 bases). CDR3 length: 14 amino acids. V lost 11 bases and J 1 base, leaving 12 bases between the germline ends. Per the germline V gene, CDR1 is SNHLY and CDR2 is FYNNEI.